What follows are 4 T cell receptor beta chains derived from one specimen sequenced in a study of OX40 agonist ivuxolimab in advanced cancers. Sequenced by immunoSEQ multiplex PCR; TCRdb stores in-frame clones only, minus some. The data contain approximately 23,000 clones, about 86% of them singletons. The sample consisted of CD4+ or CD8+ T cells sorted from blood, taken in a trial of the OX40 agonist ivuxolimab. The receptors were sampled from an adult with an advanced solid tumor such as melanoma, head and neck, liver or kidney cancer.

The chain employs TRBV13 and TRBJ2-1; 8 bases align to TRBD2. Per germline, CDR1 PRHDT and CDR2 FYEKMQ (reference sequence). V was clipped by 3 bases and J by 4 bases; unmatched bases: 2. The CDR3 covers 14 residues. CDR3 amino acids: CASSFIAGYNEQFF. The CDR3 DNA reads TGTGCCAGCAGCTTTATAGCGGGGTACAATGAGCAGTTCTTC.

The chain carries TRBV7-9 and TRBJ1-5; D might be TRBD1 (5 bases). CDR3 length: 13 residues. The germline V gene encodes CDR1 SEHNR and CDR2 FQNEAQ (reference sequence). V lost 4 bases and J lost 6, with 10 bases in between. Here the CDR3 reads CASSSGRSQPQHF. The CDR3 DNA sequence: TGTGCCAGCAGCTCGGGACGCAGTCAGCCCCAGCATTTT.

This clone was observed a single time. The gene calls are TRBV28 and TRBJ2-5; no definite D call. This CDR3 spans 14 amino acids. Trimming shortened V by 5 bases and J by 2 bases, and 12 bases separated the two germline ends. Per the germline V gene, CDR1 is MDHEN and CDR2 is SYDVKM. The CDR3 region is CASSPQVRQETQYF. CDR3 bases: TGTGCCAGCAGTCCCCAGGTGCGACAAGAGACCCAGTACTTC.

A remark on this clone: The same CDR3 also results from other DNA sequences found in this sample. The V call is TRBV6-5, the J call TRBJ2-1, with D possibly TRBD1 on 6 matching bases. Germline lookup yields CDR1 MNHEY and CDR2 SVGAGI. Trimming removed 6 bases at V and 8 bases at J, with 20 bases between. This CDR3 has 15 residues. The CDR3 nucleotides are TGTGCCAGCAGACCCCCGGGACACCCATGGGATGAGCAGTTCTTC. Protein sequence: CASRPPGHPWDEQFF.